The 25 T cell receptor beta chains given below trace back to one sample, sequenced in a study of blood T cell repertoires in COVID-19. The repertoire was sequenced with immunoSEQ multiplex PCR; TCRdb's copy has only in-frame clones and lacks some. The repertoire has about 260,000 clones, approximately 89% of them found once; the top ten carry roughly 9.8%. Material for sequencing was peripheral blood. These receptors originate from a man aged 35 to 55 who had recovered from COVID-19.

The chain employs TRBV21-1 and TRBJ2-3; TRBD1, the D gene given by the table, was not confirmed from the DNA. TRBV21-1 is termed a pseudogene. The CDR3 has 16 amino acids. In DNA, the CDR3 is TGTGCCAGCGCCAACAACGGGACACCCGGGGCTGATACGCAGTATTTT. Amino acid sequence: CASANNGTPGADTQYF.

The V and J genes are TRBV6-2 or TRBV6-3 and TRBJ2-7; TRBD1 agrees at 7 bases. CDR1 is MNHEY, CDR2 SVGEGT, per germline. The CDR3 loop spans 17 amino acids. Trimming at V came to 0 bases and at J to 1 base, leaving 9 bases not matched to a gene. The DNA for the CDR3 is TGTGCCAGCAGTTACTCGGTAGCCGACAGGGCATCCTACGAGCAGTACTTC. Protein: CASSYSVADRASYEQYF.

The chain uses TRBV12-3 or TRBV12-4 and TRBJ2-7, with a tentative D call TRBD2 (5 bases). The V end lost 3 bases, the J end lost 3 bases, and 9 bases lay between the germline ends. The CDR3 totals 13 residues. CDR3 residues: CASSLVARYEQYF. Written as DNA, the CDR3 is TGTGCCAGCAGTTTGGTAGCGCGCTACGAGCAGTACTTC.

The rearrangement joins TRBV19 to TRBJ1-4; maybe TRBD1 (5 bases). This CDR3 region has 16 residues. Germline V gene sequence: CDR1 LNHDA, CDR2 SQIVND (reference sequence). With 2 bases removed from V and 3 bases from J, the gap between germline ends came to 13 bases. In DNA, the CDR3 is TGTGCCAGTAGTATACGAGACAGCTGGGCTAATGAAAAACTGTTTTTT. This gives the protein CASSIRDSWANEKLFF.

This clone was counted once. The chain combines TRBV5-1 with TRBJ2-1; 7 bases are a match to TRBD1. V lost 5 bases to trimming and J lost 0 bases; unmatched junction nucleotides: 5. From germline, CDR1 is SGHRS and CDR2 YFSETQ. The CDR3 length is 15 residues. The CDR3 loop is CASSPDRASYNEQFF. The CDR3 DNA reads TGCGCCAGCAGTCCAGACAGGGCCTCCTACAATGAGCAGTTCTTC.

This clone was observed a single time. The rearrangement joins TRBV5-6 to TRBJ2-3, with a possible D match to TRBD2 (7 bases). Per the germline V gene, CDR1 is SGHDT and CDR2 is YYEEEE. The CDR3 loop spans 16 amino acids. Deletions cut 2 bases from V and 6 bases from J, with 19 bases between. CDR3 bases: TGTGCCAGCAGCTTTTTCAGCGGGGTAAGGGGGGATACGCAGTATTTT. Its protein product is CASSFFSGVRGDTQYF.

In its sample, this clone was seen once. This chain connects TRBV15 to TRBJ1-4; 7 bases map to TRBD1. The CDR3 is 15 amino acids. V lost 5 bases, J lost 8 bases, and 11 bases stayed unmatched. The germline V gene encodes CDR1 LNHNV and CDR2 YYDKDF (reference sequence). CDR3 sequence reads: CATSVPGTVREKLFF. DNA for the CDR3: TGTGCCACCAGCGTTCCCGGGACAGTAAGAGAAAAACTGTTTTTT.

Written as DNA, the CDR3 is TGTGCCAGCAGTTTAGCGGGGGGGAGAGAGCAGTTCTTC. Translating it yields CASSLAGGREQFF. The J gene is TRBJ2-1, the V gene TRBV12-3 or TRBV12-4, with 7 nucleotides matching TRBD2. The junction had 3 bases not matched to a gene; V was cut back by 0 bases and J by 10 bases. This CDR3 is 13 amino acids long.

V usage is TRBV2 and J usage is TRBJ1-2, with a weak D call TRBD1 (5 bases). The CDR3 sequence is 15 residues long. Germline assignment: CDR1 SNHLY and CDR2 FYNNEI. Trimming took 10 bases from V and 5 from J, leaving 23 bases between them. This CDR3 reads CAKTSTGGAVYGYTF. The CDR3 DNA is TGTGCCAAGACTTCGACGGGCGGGGCAGTTTATGGCTACACCTTC.

V usage is TRBV7-6 and J usage is TRBJ2-1; D perhaps matches TRBD2 (6 bases). This CDR3 has 15 residues. The germline V and J ends were trimmed by 5 bases and 5 bases, with 16 bases remaining between them. The germline CDR1 and CDR2 sequences are SGHVS and FNYEAQ. CDR3 amino acids: CASSPWGEADNEQFF. The CDR3 DNA sequence: TGTGCCAGCAGCCCCTGGGGGGAGGCGGACAATGAGCAGTTCTTC.

The J gene is TRBJ2-7, the V gene TRBV5-6; 15 nucleotides match TRBD2. Germline trimming cut 4 bases from V and 1 base from J; bases unmatched to any gene: 6. Germline loops: CDR1 SGHDT, CDR2 YYEEEE. The CDR3 length is 17 residues. CDR3 in amino acids: CASSPGLAGGRSYEQYF. DNA of the CDR3: TGTGCCAGCAGCCCGGGACTAGCGGGAGGCCGGTCCTACGAGCAGTACTTC.

V and J are TRBV19 and TRBJ2-1, with 9 bases lining up with TRBD2. J was trimmed by 4 bases and V by 5 bases; bases with no gene match: 15. The germline V gene has CDR1 LNHDA and CDR2 SQIVND (reference sequence). The CDR3 contains 18 residues. The CDR3 region has the DNA TGTGCCAGTAGTTCAGGAACCGGGACTAGCAATTTATACAATGAGCAGTTCTTC. Translating gives CASSSGTGTSNLYNEQFF.

The rearrangement joins TRBV19 to TRBJ1-4, with D possibly TRBD1 on 6 matching bases. The germline gives CDR1 LNHDA, CDR2 SQIVND (reference sequence). The CDR3 spans 16 residues. V was shortened by 5 bases and J by 6 bases, with 19 bases between the two germline ends. Written as DNA, the CDR3 is TGTGCCAGTAGTTCGGGCAGGGGCGCAGTATATGAAAAACTGTTTTTT. It yields the protein CASSSGRGAVYEKLFF.

CDR3 coding DNA: TGTGCCAGCAGCGCATCACAGGTAAACTCCTGGTACAATGAGCAGTTCTTC. This gives the protein CASSASQVNSWYNEQFF. The rearrangement links TRBV9 to TRBJ2-1, with D perhaps matching TRBD1 (5 bases). Germline lookup yields CDR1 SGDLS and CDR2 YYNGEE. The CDR3 spans 17 residues. Trimming removed 3 bases from V and 4 bases from J, with 20 bases in between.

This CDR3 is CASSHLQGAETNEKLFF. The CDR3 nucleotides are TGTGCCAGCAGCCACCTACAGGGGGCGGAAACTAATGAAAAACTGTTTTTT. The J gene is TRBJ1-4, the V gene TRBV4-2; 9 bases map to TRBD1. The V and J ends lost 3 bases and 1 base, in that order; junction bases with no gene match: 6. Germline CDR1 reads LGHNA; CDR2 reads YNFKEQ. This CDR3 spans 17 amino acids.

V is TRBV27 and J is TRBJ2-7; 7 bases align to TRBD2. The CDR3 consists of 14 residues. V was pared by 4 bases and J by 4 bases, with 7 bases of the junction left unmatched. CDR1 MNHEY and CDR2 SMNVEV come from the germline V gene (reference sequence). Here the CDR3 DNA reads TGTGCCAGCAGTTCCGAAGCGGGAAGGTACGAGCAGTACTTC. Translation: CASSSEAGRYEQYF.

The CDR3 DNA follows: TGTGCCAGCAGTTCTGGGGGGGCCGGCACAGATACGCAGTATTTT. It yields the protein CASSSGGAGTDTQYF. V gene TRBV28 combines with J gene TRBJ2-3; perhaps TRBD2 as D (7 bases). From germline, CDR1 is MDHEN and CDR2 SYDVKM. Trimming pared 4 bases from V and 1 base from J, leaving 12 bases between. This CDR3 has 15 amino acids.

In its sample, this clone was seen once. The V and J genes are TRBV15 and TRBJ2-1; 7 bases map to TRBD1. The CDR3 has 15 amino acids. CDR1 and CDR2 (germline): LNHNV, YYDKDF (reference sequence). After removal of 3 bases from V and 5 bases from J, the junction contained 7 bases not matched to a gene. The DNA of the CDR3 is TGTGCCACCAGCAGGGAACAGGGACAGAACAATGAGCAGTTCTTC. It yields the protein CATSREQGQNNEQFF.

This clone was detected only a few times. The rearrangement uses TRBV30 and TRBJ1-2; D unresolved. Germline V gene sequence: CDR1 GTSNPN, CDR2 SVGIG (reference sequence). The CDR3 has 13 residues. Trimming stripped 3 bases from V and 0 bases from J, with 8 bases between. The CDR3 DNA follows: TGTGCCTGGAGGTCGGACTCTAACTATGGCTACACCTTC. It translates to CAWRSDSNYGYTF.

This sequence joins TRBV5-1 and TRBJ1-6, with D hard to call. CDR3 length equals 14 residues. The germline V gene has CDR1 SGHRS and CDR2 YFSETQ. Trimming shortened V by 0 bases and J by 6 bases, and 7 bases separated the two germline ends. CDR3 sequence reads: CASSLDGINSPLHF. In DNA form, the CDR3 reads TGCGCCAGCAGCTTGGACGGGATTAATTCACCCCTCCACTTT.

This clone has only one observation. The gene calls are TRBV29-1 and TRBJ2-3; 9 bases match TRBD1. V shed 4 bases, J shed 5 bases, and the junction held 4 bases outside the gene matches. Looked up from germline, CDR1 is SQVTM and CDR2 is ANQGSEA. This CDR3 contains 13 residues. The chain's CDR3 is CSVATGGEDTQYF. Written as DNA, the CDR3 is TGCAGCGTTGCTACAGGGGGCGAAGATACGCAGTATTTT.

The J gene is TRBJ2-1, the V gene TRBV4-3; TRBD2 aligns across 9 bases. The CDR3 loop spans 16 amino acids. Germline values: CDR1 LGHNA, CDR2 YSLEER. Trimming took 0 bases from V and 6 from J; bases not matched to a gene: 6. The CDR3 region has the DNA TGCGCCAGCAGCCAAGATCGTAGCGGGGGCTTCAATGAGCAGTTCTTC. This encodes CASSQDRSGGFNEQFF.

The rearrangement joins TRBV19 to TRBJ2-5; 8 bases map to TRBD1. This CDR3 has 15 residues. J was trimmed by 1 base and V by 5 bases; bases with no gene match: 6. Germline CDR1 and CDR2: LNHDA and SQIVND (reference sequence). CDR3 in amino acids: CASSGGQATQETQYF. CDR3 bases: TGTGCCAGTAGTGGGGGACAGGCGACCCAAGAGACCCAGTACTTC.

The chain has TRBV11-3 and TRBJ2-1; D may be TRBD2 (5 bases). The V end lost 2 bases, the J end lost 7 bases, and 12 bases lay between the germline ends. The germline gives CDR1 SGHNT, CDR2 YENEEA. The CDR3 has 14 amino acids. CDR3 sequence: CASSLFGIGNEQFF. The CDR3 DNA is TGTGCCAGCAGCTTATTCGGGATTGGGAATGAGCAGTTCTTC.

V usage is TRBV18 and J usage is TRBJ1-2; 8 nucleotides agree with TRBD1. Per the germline V gene, CDR1 is KGHSH and CDR2 is LQKENI. With 4 bases clipped from V and 4 bases from J, the junction kept 11 bases outside the gene matches. The CDR3 has 16 amino acids. CDR3 sequence (DNA): TGTGCCAGCTCACTCCAGGGACAGGCGCTAGGCTATGGCTACACCTTC. Protein sequence: CASSLQGQALGYGYTF.